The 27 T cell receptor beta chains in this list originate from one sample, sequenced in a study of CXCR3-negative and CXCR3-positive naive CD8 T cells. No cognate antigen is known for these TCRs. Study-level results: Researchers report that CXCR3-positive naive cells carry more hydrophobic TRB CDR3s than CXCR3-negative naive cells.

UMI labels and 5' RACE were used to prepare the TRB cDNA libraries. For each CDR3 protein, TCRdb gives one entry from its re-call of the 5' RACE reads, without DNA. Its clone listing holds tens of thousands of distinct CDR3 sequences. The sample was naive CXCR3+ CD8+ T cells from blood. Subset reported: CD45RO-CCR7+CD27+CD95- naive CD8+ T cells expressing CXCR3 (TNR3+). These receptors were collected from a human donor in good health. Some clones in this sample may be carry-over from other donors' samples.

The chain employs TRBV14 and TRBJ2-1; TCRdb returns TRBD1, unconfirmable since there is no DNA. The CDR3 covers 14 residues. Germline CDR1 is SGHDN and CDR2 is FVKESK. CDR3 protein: CASSPYADTNEQFF. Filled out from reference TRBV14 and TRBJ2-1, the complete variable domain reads EAGVTQFPSHSVIEKGQTVTLRCDPISGHDNLYWYRRVMGKEIKFLLHFVKESKQDESGMPNNRFLAERTGGTYSTLKVQPAELEDSGVYFCASSPYADTNEQFFGPGTRLTVL.

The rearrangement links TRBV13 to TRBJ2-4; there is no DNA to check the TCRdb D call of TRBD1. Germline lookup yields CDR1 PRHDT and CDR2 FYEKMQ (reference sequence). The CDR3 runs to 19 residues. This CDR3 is CASSYTLDGGGLAKNIQYF.

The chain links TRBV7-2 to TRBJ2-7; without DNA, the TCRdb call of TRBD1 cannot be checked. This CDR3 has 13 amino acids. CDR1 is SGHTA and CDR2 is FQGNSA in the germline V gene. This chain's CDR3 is CASTPFRGNEQYF.

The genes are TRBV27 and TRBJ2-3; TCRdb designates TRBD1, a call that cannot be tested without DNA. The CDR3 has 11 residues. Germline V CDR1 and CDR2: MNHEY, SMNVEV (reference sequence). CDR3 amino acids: CASEIGGTQYF.

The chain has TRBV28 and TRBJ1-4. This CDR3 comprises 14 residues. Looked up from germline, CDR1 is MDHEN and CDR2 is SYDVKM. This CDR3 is CASSFPTSGEKLFF.

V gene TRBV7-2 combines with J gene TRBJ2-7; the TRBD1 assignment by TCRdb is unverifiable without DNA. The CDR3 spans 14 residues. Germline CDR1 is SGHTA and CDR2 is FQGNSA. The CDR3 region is CASSWGGAVSEQYF.

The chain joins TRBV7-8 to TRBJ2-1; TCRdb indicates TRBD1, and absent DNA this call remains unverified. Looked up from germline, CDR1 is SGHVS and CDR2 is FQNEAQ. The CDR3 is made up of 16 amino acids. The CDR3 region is CASSLRGLGSYNEQFF.

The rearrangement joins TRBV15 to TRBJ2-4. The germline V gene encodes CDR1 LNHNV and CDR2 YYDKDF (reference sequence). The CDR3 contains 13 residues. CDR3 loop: CATSPPFLNIQYF.

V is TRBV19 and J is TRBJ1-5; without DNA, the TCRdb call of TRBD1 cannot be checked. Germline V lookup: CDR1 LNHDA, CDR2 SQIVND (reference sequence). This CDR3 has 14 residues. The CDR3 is CASSIAGANQPQHF.

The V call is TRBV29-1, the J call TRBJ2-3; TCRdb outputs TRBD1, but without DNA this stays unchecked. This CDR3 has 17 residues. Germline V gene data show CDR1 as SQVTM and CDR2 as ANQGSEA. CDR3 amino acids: CSVEDQLRGGAADTQYF.

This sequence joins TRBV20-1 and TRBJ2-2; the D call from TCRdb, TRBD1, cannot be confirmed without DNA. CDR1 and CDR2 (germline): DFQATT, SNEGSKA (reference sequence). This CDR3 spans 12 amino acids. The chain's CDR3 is CSAVRVSGELFF.

CDR3 sequence: CASSLGRGFLNYGYTF. This rearrangement joins TRBV14 to TRBJ1-2; TCRdb proposes TRBD1, but this gene call is untestable without DNA. Germline V gene lookup returns CDR1 SGHDN and CDR2 FVKESK. The CDR3 extends over 16 amino acids.

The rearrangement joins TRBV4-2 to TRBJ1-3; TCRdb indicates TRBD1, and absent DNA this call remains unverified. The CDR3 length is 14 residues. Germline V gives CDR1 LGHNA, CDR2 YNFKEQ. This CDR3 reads CASSQGGRGNTIYF.

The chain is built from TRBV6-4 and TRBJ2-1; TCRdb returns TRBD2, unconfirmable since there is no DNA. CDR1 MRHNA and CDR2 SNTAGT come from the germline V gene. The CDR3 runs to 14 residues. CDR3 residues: CASSPGTSGDEQFF.

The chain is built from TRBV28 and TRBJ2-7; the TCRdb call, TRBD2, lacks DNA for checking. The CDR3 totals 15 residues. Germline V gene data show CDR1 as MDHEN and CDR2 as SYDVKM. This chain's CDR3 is CASRRSGRFSYEQYF.

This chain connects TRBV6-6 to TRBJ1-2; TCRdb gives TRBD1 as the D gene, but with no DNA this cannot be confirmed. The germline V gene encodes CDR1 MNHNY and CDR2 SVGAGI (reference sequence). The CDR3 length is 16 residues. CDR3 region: CASIAGVHPANYGYTF.

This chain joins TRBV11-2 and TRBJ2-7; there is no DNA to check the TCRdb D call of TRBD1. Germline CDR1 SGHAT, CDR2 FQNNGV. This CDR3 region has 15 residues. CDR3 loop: CASSPWDSPQHEQYF.

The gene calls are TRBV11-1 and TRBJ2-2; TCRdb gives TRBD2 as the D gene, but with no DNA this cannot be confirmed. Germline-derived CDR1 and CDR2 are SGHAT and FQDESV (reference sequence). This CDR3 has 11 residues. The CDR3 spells CASGLSGELFF.

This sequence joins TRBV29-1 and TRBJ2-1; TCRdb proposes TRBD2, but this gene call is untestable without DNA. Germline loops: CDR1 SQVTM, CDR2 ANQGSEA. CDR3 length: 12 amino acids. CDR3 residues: CSLSGPHNEQFF.

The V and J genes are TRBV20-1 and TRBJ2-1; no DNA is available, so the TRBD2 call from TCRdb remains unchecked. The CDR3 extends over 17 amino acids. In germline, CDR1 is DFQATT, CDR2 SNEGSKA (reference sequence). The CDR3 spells CSARDRGEVSSYNEQFF.

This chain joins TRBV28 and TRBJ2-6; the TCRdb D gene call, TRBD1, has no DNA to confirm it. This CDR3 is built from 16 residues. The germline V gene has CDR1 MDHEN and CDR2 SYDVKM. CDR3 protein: CASSSPISYGANVLTF.

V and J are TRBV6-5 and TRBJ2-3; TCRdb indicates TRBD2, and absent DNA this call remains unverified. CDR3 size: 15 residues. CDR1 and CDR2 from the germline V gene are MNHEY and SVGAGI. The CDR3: CASSYSGPYTDTQYF.

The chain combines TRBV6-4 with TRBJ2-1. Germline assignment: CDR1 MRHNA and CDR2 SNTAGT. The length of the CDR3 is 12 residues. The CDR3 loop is CASSDGINEQFF.

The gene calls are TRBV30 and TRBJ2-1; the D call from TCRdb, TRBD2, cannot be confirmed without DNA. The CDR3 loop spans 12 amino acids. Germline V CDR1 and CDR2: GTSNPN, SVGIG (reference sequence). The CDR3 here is CAWRGLVNEQFF.

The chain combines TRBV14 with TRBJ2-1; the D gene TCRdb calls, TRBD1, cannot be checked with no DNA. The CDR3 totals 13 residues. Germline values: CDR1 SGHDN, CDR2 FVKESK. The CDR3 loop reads CASSPPGHPAQFF.

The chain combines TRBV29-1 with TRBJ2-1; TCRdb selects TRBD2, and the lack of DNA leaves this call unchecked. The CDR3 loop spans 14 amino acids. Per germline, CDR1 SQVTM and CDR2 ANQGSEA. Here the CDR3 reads CSVEGSGSGNEQFF.

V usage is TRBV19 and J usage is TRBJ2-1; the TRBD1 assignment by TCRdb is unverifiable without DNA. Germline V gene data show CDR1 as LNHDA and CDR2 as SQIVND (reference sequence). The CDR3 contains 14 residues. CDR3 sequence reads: CASSIRGQYNEQFF.